The next 30 T cell receptor beta chains were all read from a single sample in a study of CD8+ T cells in alopecia areata (dated by TCRdb to 2016 to 2018). Interpreted using the paper, the time point label stands for: about 4 weeks on oral tofacitinib. The treatment or condition label for this specimen denotes: oral pan-JAK inhibitor, 5-10 mg twice daily. The library was prepared using the immunoSEQ multiplex PCR assay. RNA was extracted from all samples and reverse transcribed into cDNA as template for TCR sequencing. Here the immuneACCESS table is served through TCRdb, limited to in-frame sequences with V and J called. Missing clones are a known gap in these copies; in checked studies unresolved V genes cover under half, and the rest lacks a known reason. The sample table contains around 200,000 clones; only one count was recorded for 64% of them. In total, the top ten clones hold around 3.9% of the sample.

Sequencing was performed on CD4+ T cells sorted from blood, taken at week 4, from a patient treated with tofacitinib. These receptors were collected from a human donor with alopecia areata.

This rearrangement joins TRBV7-2 to TRBJ2-3; 7 bases match TRBD1. The CDR3 is 15 amino acids. CDR1 and CDR2 from the germline V gene are SGHTA and FQGNSA. The V gene end was trimmed by 7 bases and the J gene end by 3 bases; junction bases not matched to a gene: 10. The CDR3 loop is CASTEQQGKTDTQYF. The CDR3 DNA reads TGTGCCAGCACAGAACAACAGGGGAAAACAGATACGCAGTATTTT.

The chain couples TRBV14 to TRBJ2-6; 7 bases line up with TRBD1. The CDR3 contains 19 residues. Germline lookup yields CDR1 SGHDN and CDR2 FVKESK. V trimming: 4 bases; J trimming: 0 bases; junction bases outside the gene matches: 12. The CDR3 DNA is TGTGCCAGCAGCCTCACCCTACTGACAGGGAGCTCTGGGGCCAACGTCCTGACTTTC. It specifies CASSLTLLTGSSGANVLTF.

V usage is TRBV5-6 and J usage is TRBJ2-1, with TRBD1 identical over 7 bases. V lost 4 bases, J lost 2 bases, and 9 bases stayed unmatched. The CDR3 contains 16 residues. Looked up from germline, CDR1 is SGHDT and CDR2 is YYEEEE. CDR3 sequence: CASSHSTGYAYNEQFF. The CDR3 DNA follows: TGTGCCAGCAGCCACTCGACAGGGTACGCCTACAATGAGCAGTTCTTC.

V usage is TRBV6-5 and J usage is TRBJ1-5, with D tentatively TRBD1 (5 bases). This CDR3 spans 14 amino acids. With 0 bases removed from V and 4 bases from J, the gap between germline ends came to 7 bases. The germline V gene encodes CDR1 MNHEY and CDR2 SVGAGI. The CDR3 bases are TGTGCCAGCAGTTACTCGGGGGGGAATCAGCCCCAGCATTTT. Amino acids: CASSYSGGNQPQHF.

The CDR3 protein is CASSSLAGEGYTF. In DNA form, the CDR3 reads TGTGCCAGCAGCTCCTTAGCAGGCGAAGGCTACACCTTC. This chain links TRBV7-2 with TRBJ1-2; D gene uncertain. Germline lookup yields CDR1 SGHTA and CDR2 FQGNSA. Deletions cut 4 bases from V and 8 bases from J, with 14 bases between. The CDR3 covers 13 residues.

The rearrangement uses TRBV7-3 and TRBJ2-3, with 8 bases matching TRBD1. This CDR3 contains 15 residues. Per the germline V gene, CDR1 is SGHTA and CDR2 is FQGTGA. V lost 5 bases, J lost 3 bases, and 7 bases stayed unmatched. The CDR3 protein is CASSPHQGATDTQYF. Here the CDR3 DNA reads TGTGCCAGCAGCCCACACCAGGGGGCAACAGATACGCAGTATTTT.

This clone has only one observation. The chain is built from TRBV6-1 and TRBJ1-1, with TRBD1 matching 8 bases. The V segment lost 3 bases and the J segment 5 bases; nucleotides outside the gene matches: 5. The CDR3 runs 14 residues. The germline gives CDR1 MNHNS, CDR2 SASEGT. This CDR3 reads CASSDQGADTEAFF. CDR3 sequence (DNA): TGTGCCAGCAGTGATCAGGGGGCAGATACTGAAGCTTTCTTT.

This clone was seen a single time. This chain joins TRBV7-3 and TRBJ1-1; the D is unclear. Between the trimmed V and J ends, which lost 2 bases and 3 bases, there was a span of 10 bases. The CDR3 has 14 residues. Germline V gives CDR1 SGHTA, CDR2 FQGTGA. CDR3 in DNA: TGTGCCAGCAGCTTAGGAGGTTTGGACACTGAAGCTTTCTTT. Residues: CASSLGGLDTEAFF.

Regarding this clone: The same CDR3 also results from other DNA sequences found in this sample. The rearrangement uses TRBV29-1 and TRBJ1-1; D call uncertain. The CDR3 is made up of 13 amino acids. V was shortened by 2 bases and J by 0 bases, with 7 bases between the two germline ends. Germline V gives CDR1 SQVTM, CDR2 ANQGSEA. The CDR3 sequence: CSVERRMNTEAFF. The CDR3 DNA reads TGCAGCGTTGAACGGCGGATGAACACTGAAGCTTTCTTT.

V and J are TRBV18 and TRBJ1-2, with D possibly matching TRBD1 (5 bases). This CDR3 is built from 14 residues. Germline assignment: CDR1 KGHSH and CDR2 LQKENI. Trimming removed 6 bases at V and 6 bases at J, with 17 bases between. The CDR3 protein is CASSDSGRANGYTF. Written as DNA, the CDR3 is TGTGCCAGCTCCGACAGCGGCCGGGCGAATGGCTACACCTTC.

V is TRBV29-1 and J is TRBJ1-1; no clear D. V lost 5 bases and J 1 base, leaving 2 bases between the germline ends. Germline V gene sequence: CDR1 SQVTM, CDR2 ANQGSEA. The CDR3 is 10 residues long. CDR3 in amino acids: CSVWNTEAFF. The CDR3 DNA reads TGCAGCGTTTGGAACACTGAAGCTTTCTTT.

J is TRBJ2-1 and V is TRBV10-3; a weak D match, TRBD2 (7 bases). This CDR3 is 15 amino acids long. CDR1 and CDR2 (germline): ENHRY, SYGVKD. V gave up 4 bases and J gave up 10 bases, with 20 bases separating them. DNA of the CDR3: TGTGCCATCAGTGGCACGGGGGAGGGAGGGGGAGAGCAGTTCTTC. This sequence encodes CAISGTGEGGGEQFF.

This clone was recorded at least ten times. The rearrangement uses TRBV7-2 and TRBJ2-1, with 7 bases that match TRBD1. Germline-derived CDR1 and CDR2 are SGHTA and FQGNSA. The CDR3 is made up of 15 amino acids. The ends lost 3 bases at V and 4 bases at J; junction bases unmatched: 6. This CDR3 reads CASSFQGQPYNEQFF. In DNA, the CDR3 is TGTGCCAGCAGCTTCCAGGGACAGCCATACAATGAGCAGTTCTTC.

This clone appeared a few times. The chain recombines TRBV2 with TRBJ2-3; D perhaps matches TRBD1 (5 bases). The CDR3 is made up of 14 amino acids. Trimming pared 3 bases from V and 3 bases from J, leaving 10 bases between. Germline CDR1 SNHLY, CDR2 FYNNEI. The CDR3 DNA reads as TGTGCCAGCAGTGAGCTAGGGGAAACAGATACGCAGTATTTT. Its translation: CASSELGETDTQYF.

CDR3 bases: TGCGCCAGCAGCCAGGTGCTAGCGCGTAACACCGGGGAGCTGTTTTTT. Translation gives CASSQVLARNTGELFF. The rearrangement links TRBV4-1 to TRBJ2-2; possible D gene TRBD2, 6 bases. This CDR3 has 16 amino acids. V was trimmed by 3 bases and J by 2 bases, leaving 13 bases between them. CDR1 MGHRA and CDR2 YSYEKL come from the germline V gene.

The chain joins TRBV9 to TRBJ2-3; weak D call: TRBD1 (6 bases). The CDR3 is made up of 15 amino acids. CDR1 and CDR2 (germline): SGDLS, YYNGEE. Trimming pared 3 bases from V and 0 bases from J, leaving 11 bases between. CDR3 nucleotides: TGTGCCAGCAGCGGGGGACACCCAAGCACAGATACGCAGTATTTT. Translated: CASSGGHPSTDTQYF.

This chain connects TRBV29-1 to TRBJ2-1, with D possibly TRBD2 on 6 matching bases. CDR1 is SQVTM, CDR2 ANQGSEA, per germline. The CDR3 consists of 15 residues. The V gene lost 0 bases and the J gene lost 8 bases, with 17 bases spanning the gap. CDR3 sequence (DNA): TGCAGCGTTGAAGATTATGCGACTAGTTTGGATGAGCAGTTCTTC. Protein: CSVEDYATSLDEQFF.

V is TRBV5-1 and J is TRBJ2-7, with D tentatively TRBD1 (5 bases). Per germline, CDR1 SGHRS and CDR2 YFSETQ. The V end was cut by 6 bases, the J end by 7 bases, with 17 bases between. The CDR3 loop spans 13 amino acids. As DNA, the CDR3 is TGCGCCAGCAACCCTTCGGAAGGGGTTGAGCAGTACTTC. It codes for CASNPSEGVEQYF.

The chain recombines TRBV7-9 with TRBJ2-7; D is possibly TRBD1 or TRBD2 (5 bases each). This CDR3 is 13 amino acids long. V was shortened by 0 bases and J by 5 bases, with 8 bases between the two germline ends. Germline V CDR1 and CDR2: SEHNR, FQNEAQ (reference sequence). The CDR3 nucleotides read TGTGCCAGCAGCTTAGCGGGGGTCGACGAGCAGTACTTC. Translation: CASSLAGVDEQYF.

V and J are TRBV5-1 and TRBJ2-1; 7 bases map to TRBD1. CDR3 size: 15 residues. Trimming cost V 0 bases and J 7 bases; bases outside gene matches: 7. Germline CDR1 SGHRS, CDR2 YFSETQ. The CDR3 nucleotides are TGCGCCAGCAGCTTGGTAGGGGGCATTTGGAATGAGCAGTTCTTC. It yields the protein CASSLVGGIWNEQFF.

The rearrangement links TRBV5-6 to TRBJ1-2; unclear D gene. The germline V gene has CDR1 SGHDT and CDR2 YYEEEE. The CDR3 has 13 residues. The V gene lost 4 bases and the J gene lost 6 bases, with 13 bases spanning the gap. The CDR3 spells CASSKFGDDGYTF. Here the CDR3 DNA reads TGTGCCAGCAGCAAATTTGGGGATGATGGCTACACCTTC. The complete variable domain, with remaining parts taken from reference TRBV5-6 and TRBJ1-2, reads DAGVTQSPTHLIKTRGQQVTLRCSPKSGHDTVSWYQQALGQGPQFIFQYYEEEERQRGNFPDRFSGHQFPNYSSELNVNALLLGDSALYLCASSKFGDDGYTFGSGTRLTVV.

This sequence joins TRBV5-1 and TRBJ2-3; weak D call: TRBD2 (5 bases). The CDR3 has 14 amino acids. The V end lost 7 bases, the J end lost 0 bases, and 12 bases lay between the germline ends. CDR1 is SGHRS and CDR2 is YFSETQ in the germline V gene. Here the CDR3 DNA reads TGCGCCAGCGGACTCGGACGCAGCACAGATACGCAGTATTTT. It encodes CASGLGRSTDTQYF. Full variable domain (outside the CDR3, taken from reference TRBV5-1 and TRBJ2-3): KAGVTQTPRYLIKTRGQQVTLSCSPISGHRSVSWYQQTPGQGLQFLFEYFSETQRNKGNFPGRFSGRQFSNSRSEMNVSTLELGDSALYLCASGLGRSTDTQYFGPGTRLTVL.

A few counts support this clone. The V gene is TRBV15, the J gene TRBJ1-2; D is uncertain. This CDR3 has 14 residues. V gave up 3 bases and J gave up 8 bases, with 16 bases separating them. The germline gives CDR1 LNHNV, CDR2 YYDKDF (reference sequence). CDR3 in DNA: TGTGCCACCAGCAGCCCGACGGCCGCCTCAGGCTACACCTTC. As protein: CATSSPTAASGYTF.

The chain has TRBV5-1 and TRBJ1-2; TRBD1 might be the D (6 bases). The germline V gene encodes CDR1 SGHRS and CDR2 YFSETQ. Trimming pared 3 bases from V and 10 bases from J, leaving 19 bases between. CDR3 size: 14 residues. CDR3 sequence reads: CASSSGGGSYDYTF. The CDR3 region has the DNA TGCGCCAGCAGCTCAGGAGGGGGGAGTTACGACTACACCTTC.

The chain recombines TRBV4-1 with TRBJ1-4, with D perhaps matching TRBD1 (5 bases). V lost 1 base, J lost 3 bases, and 12 bases lay in between. The CDR3 totals 16 residues. CDR1 MGHRA and CDR2 YSYEKL come from the germline V gene. The DNA of the CDR3 is TGCGCCAGCAGCCAAGTTGGGGGGGTAGCTAATGAAAAACTGTTTTTT. Encoded protein: CASSQVGGVANEKLFF.

The chain recombines TRBV15 with TRBJ2-1; 11 bases map to TRBD2. The CDR3 contains 17 residues. CDR1 and CDR2 (germline): LNHNV, YYDKDF (reference sequence). Unmatched junction bases numbered 9, after V lost 1 base and J lost 7 bases. This chain's CDR3 is CATSRGNSGGANNEQFF. CDR3 DNA sequence: TGTGCCACCAGCAGAGGGAATAGCGGGGGGGCAAATAATGAGCAGTTCTTC.

This chain connects TRBV2 to TRBJ1-1; tentative D call: TRBD1 (5 bases). CDR1 and CDR2 from the germline V gene are SNHLY and FYNNEI. The CDR3 is made up of 14 amino acids. V gave up 4 bases and J gave up 4 bases, with 13 bases separating them. The DNA of the CDR3 is TGTGCCAGCAGTGCCTACGGGGCTGGCACTGAAGCTTTCTTT. It yields the protein CASSAYGAGTEAFF.

The chain joins TRBV6-5 to TRBJ2-7; 7 nucleotides line up with TRBD2. The CDR3 contains 15 residues. With V trimmed by 3 bases and J by 4 bases, 9 bases remained unmatched. Germline V gene data show CDR1 as MNHEY and CDR2 as SVGAGI. The DNA of the CDR3 is TGTGCCAGCAGTTATTTGTGGGGGGGAGGTTACGAGCAGTACTTC. It is translated as CASSYLWGGGYEQYF.

The CDR3 DNA follows: TGTGCCAGCAGCGTTGGGACGGATGATGAAAAACTGTTTTTT. Its translation is CASSVGTDDEKLFF. V is TRBV9 and J is TRBJ1-4, with D perhaps TRBD1 (5 bases). V was shortened by 2 bases and J by 6 bases, with 11 bases between the two germline ends. Germline V gene sequence: CDR1 SGDLS, CDR2 YYNGEE. The CDR3 is 14 amino acids.

The chain has TRBV29-1 and TRBJ1-4; no firm D call. Germline V gene sequence: CDR1 SQVTM, CDR2 ANQGSEA. CDR3 size: 12 residues. Trimming shortened V by 6 bases and J by 7 bases, and 12 bases separated the two germline ends. The CDR3 loop is CSVMLGGEKLFF. DNA of the CDR3: TGCAGCGTCATGCTAGGAGGTGAAAAACTGTTTTTT.